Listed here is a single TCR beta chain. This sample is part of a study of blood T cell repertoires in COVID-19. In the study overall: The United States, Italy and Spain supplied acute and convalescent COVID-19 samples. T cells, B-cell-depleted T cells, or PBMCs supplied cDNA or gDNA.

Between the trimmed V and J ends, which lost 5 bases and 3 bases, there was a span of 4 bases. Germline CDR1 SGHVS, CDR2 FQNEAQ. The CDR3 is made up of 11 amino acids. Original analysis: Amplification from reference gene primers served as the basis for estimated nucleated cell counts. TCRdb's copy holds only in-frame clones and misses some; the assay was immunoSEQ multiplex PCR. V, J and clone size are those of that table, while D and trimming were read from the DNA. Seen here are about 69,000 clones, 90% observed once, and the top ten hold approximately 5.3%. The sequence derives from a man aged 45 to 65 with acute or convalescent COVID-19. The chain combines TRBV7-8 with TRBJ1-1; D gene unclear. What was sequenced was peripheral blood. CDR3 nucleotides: TGTGCCAGCAGCCTATACACTGAAGCTTTCTTT. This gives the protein CASSLYTEAFF.